This passage covers 27 T cell receptor beta chains from one sample sequenced in a study of blood T cell repertoires in COVID-19 (dated by TCRdb to 2018 to 2021). Library method: the immunoSEQ multiplex PCR assay. TCRdb retrieved this table from immuneACCESS and kept in-frame rearrangements only. Not all clones are present; in checked studies, unresolved V genes account for under half, and no reason is known for the remainder. The sample table records about 97,000 clones; around four fifths of these occur just once. The leading ten clones occupy around 9.3% of the sample. The material sequenced was peripheral blood. The receptors come from a man in his 70s with acute or convalescent COVID-19.

The V call is TRBV24-1, the J call TRBJ2-3; tentatively, D is TRBD2 (6 bases). Trimming removed 4 bases at V and 2 bases at J, with 9 bases between. CDR1 and CDR2 (germline): KGHDR, SFDVKD. The CDR3 is made up of 14 amino acids. The CDR3, as DNA: TGTGCCACCAGTGAGGGGGGACCCACAGATACGCAGTATTTT. It encodes CATSEGGPTDTQYF.

This clone was seen only a few times. Within the sample, other DNA sequences also encode this same CDR3. The genes are TRBV18 and TRBJ1-1; unclear D gene. The V end was cut by 3 bases, the J end by 1 base, with 9 bases between. This CDR3 has 14 amino acids. Germline CDR1 and CDR2: KGHSH and LQKENI. The CDR3 sequence is CASSPITRNTEAFF. The CDR3 DNA sequence: TGTGCCAGCTCACCGATCACCAGGAACACTGAAGCTTTCTTT.

The chain uses TRBV30 and TRBJ1-4, with TRBD1 matching 7 bases. Germline CDR1 reads GTSNPN; CDR2 reads SVGIG (reference sequence). V was pared by 4 bases and J by 8 bases, with 10 bases of the junction left unmatched. This CDR3 has 14 amino acids. Here the CDR3 reads CAWTPDRTWEKLFF. The CDR3 DNA reads as TGTGCCTGGACCCCGGACAGGACCTGGGAAAAACTGTTTTTT.

The gene calls are TRBV5-1 and TRBJ2-7; D is undetermined. V dropped 0 bases and J dropped 3 bases, with 19 bases sitting between them. The CDR3 loop spans 17 amino acids. CDR1 is SGHRS, CDR2 YFSETQ, per germline. In DNA, the CDR3 is TGCGCCAGCAGCTTGGCTAACCTTGATGCATCGGTCTACGAGCAGTACTTC. It translates to CASSLANLDASVYEQYF.

This chain joins TRBV5-1 and TRBJ2-7; 7 nucleotides match TRBD1. Germline V CDR1 and CDR2: SGHRS, YFSETQ. This CDR3 region has 14 residues. The V segment lost 5 bases and the J segment 6 bases; nucleotides outside the gene matches: 11. The CDR3 is CASSRSGGEGEQYF. Here the CDR3 DNA reads TGCGCCAGCAGTCGGTCAGGGGGTGAAGGCGAGCAGTACTTC.

The chain is built from TRBV7-9 and TRBJ2-3; unclear D gene. The CDR3 totals 13 residues. V lost 5 bases, J lost 3 bases, and 9 bases lay in between. The germline V gene has CDR1 SEHNR and CDR2 FQNEAQ (reference sequence). CDR3 sequence (DNA): TGTGCCAGCAGCGCCGTCGGGACAGATACGCAGTATTTT. Translated, it gives CASSAVGTDTQYF.

V and J are TRBV9 and TRBJ2-3; 9 bases are a match to TRBD2. CDR1 SGDLS and CDR2 YYNGEE come from the germline V gene. This CDR3 region has 14 residues. V trimming: 5 bases; J trimming: 5 bases; junction bases outside the gene matches: 6. Here the CDR3 reads CASSLAGRRDTQYF. For the CDR3, the DNA is TGTGCCAGCAGTCTAGCGGGGCGACGAGATACGCAGTATTTT.

The J gene is TRBJ1-1, the V gene TRBV7-9, with 7 bases that match TRBD1. This CDR3 is built from 15 residues. Germline V gene lookup returns CDR1 SEHNR and CDR2 FQNEAQ (reference sequence). V shed 4 bases, J shed 1 base, and the junction held 6 bases outside the gene matches. CDR3 in DNA: TGTGCCAGCAGCTCGCTGGGACAGTCGAACACTGAAGCTTTCTTT. Translation: CASSSLGQSNTEAFF.

This chain uses TRBV9 with TRBJ1-1, with D uncertain. The CDR3 consists of 14 residues. Germline lookup yields CDR1 SGDLS and CDR2 YYNGEE. Trimming stripped 3 bases from V and 1 base from J, with 10 bases between. The CDR3 DNA follows: TGTGCCAGCAGCGCCGTTCTGGCGAACACTGAAGCTTTCTTT. As protein: CASSAVLANTEAFF. Combining the CDR3 with reference TRBV9 and TRBJ1-1 gives the whole variable domain DSGVTQTPKHLITATGQRVTLRCSPRSGDLSVYWYQQSLDQGLQFLIQYYNGEERAKGNILERFSAQQFPDLHSELNLSSLELGDSALYFCASSAVLANTEAFFGQGTRLTVV.

This chain joins TRBV11-2 and TRBJ1-5, with D perhaps TRBD1 (5 bases). The germline V gene has CDR1 SGHAT and CDR2 FQNNGV. The CDR3 is 14 residues long. V was pared by 0 bases and J by 7 bases, with 10 bases between. For the CDR3, the DNA is TGTGCCAGCAGCTTAGACAGGGTCGGGCAGCCCCAGCATTTT. Protein sequence: CASSLDRVGQPQHF.

This rearrangement joins TRBV7-9 to TRBJ1-1; no firm D call. The CDR3 sequence is 15 residues long. CDR1 is SEHNR, CDR2 FQNEAQ, per germline (reference sequence). V dropped 5 bases and J dropped 1 base, with 14 bases sitting between them. The CDR3 nucleotides are TGTGCCAGCAGCGCATCAGACAAACCGAACACTGAAGCTTTCTTT. Translating gives CASSASDKPNTEAFF.

This chain connects TRBV7-2 to TRBJ2-7; D uncertain. Looked up from germline, CDR1 is SGHTA and CDR2 is FQGNSA. There are 17 residues in the CDR3. V was pared by 2 bases and J by 2 bases, with 19 bases between. CDR3 DNA: TGTGCCAGCAGCTTAAGAATAGGTACAGCCATAACCTACGAGCAGTACTTC. Translation gives CASSLRIGTAITYEQYF.

The chain couples TRBV6-5 to TRBJ2-5; TRBD2 matches at 10 bases. The CDR3 totals 15 residues. Losses at the gene ends were 7 bases for V and 0 bases for J; bases not matched to a gene: 5. In germline, CDR1 is MNHEY, CDR2 SVGAGI. The CDR3 bases are TGTGCCAGCAATATAGCGGGGGGTTACCAAGAGACCCAGTACTTC. Translated: CASNIAGGYQETQYF.

The chain carries TRBV14 and TRBJ1-1, with 8 bases matching TRBD1. The CDR3 contains 13 residues. Trimming took 5 bases from V and 4 from J; bases not matched to a gene: 3. CDR1 and CDR2 from the germline V gene are SGHDN and FVKESK. The CDR3 bases are TGTGCCAGCAGCGTACAGGGGGTCACTGAAGCTTTCTTT. It is translated as CASSVQGVTEAFF.

A few counts support this clone. The rearrangement links TRBV10-3 to TRBJ1-2; TRBD1 matches 7 bases. The CDR3 has 15 amino acids. Germline V gene data show CDR1 as ENHRY and CDR2 as SYGVKD. Trimming at V came to 1 base and at J to 3 bases, leaving 5 bases not matched to a gene. The CDR3 coding sequence is TGTGCCATCAGTGAGTGGACAGGAGCTCACTATGGCTACACCTTC. This gives the protein CAISEWTGAHYGYTF.

The chain has TRBV21-1 and TRBJ2-3; the table's D call, TRBD2, was not checked against the DNA. TRBV21-1 is flagged as a pseudogene. This CDR3 region has 16 residues. This chain's CDR3 is CASSLMRGGSRDTQYF. Here the CDR3 DNA reads TGTGCCAGCAGTCTAATGAGGGGGGGGAGTAGGGATACGCAGTATTTT.

In DNA form, the CDR3 reads TGTGCCAGCAGCTCACCCAGGGGGGCAGATACGCAGTATTTT. It translates to CASSSPRGADTQYF. The V and J genes are TRBV11-3 and TRBJ2-3, with a weak D call TRBD1 (7 bases). The CDR3 contains 14 residues. Germline V gene data show CDR1 as SGHNT and CDR2 as YENEEA. Trimming shortened V by 4 bases and J by 4 bases, and 12 bases separated the two germline ends.

This clone was found a few times. The chain joins TRBV6-6 to TRBJ1-6, with 8 nucleotides matching TRBD1. Losses at the gene ends were 8 bases for V and 2 bases for J; bases not matched to a gene: 5. The germline V gene has CDR1 MNHNY and CDR2 SVGAGI (reference sequence). The CDR3 is made up of 15 amino acids. The CDR3 DNA follows: TGTGCCAGCTCCAGACAGGGGACCTATAATTCACCCCTCCACTTT. It translates to CASSRQGTYNSPLHF.

Details on this clone: An end of the junction differs from the germline gene, which may be a read error. The chain combines TRBV6-2 or TRBV6-3 with TRBJ2-3; 10 nucleotides line up with TRBD2. Per the germline V gene, CDR1 is MNHEY and CDR2 is SVGEGT. This CDR3 is built from 12 residues. The CDR3 nucleotides read TGTGCCAGCAGCTCTAGCGGGAGAAGTGGGGATTTT. This codes for CASSSSGRSGDF.

There are a few counts of this clone. This rearrangement joins TRBV19 to TRBJ1-1; the D gene is possibly TRBD1 (5 bases). Per the germline V gene, CDR1 is LNHDA and CDR2 is SQIVND (reference sequence). V was shortened by 8 bases and J by 7 bases, with 11 bases between the two germline ends. The CDR3 has 11 residues. The CDR3 DNA follows: TGTGCCAGTGGGGCAACTGGTGAAGCTTTCTTT. Amino acid sequence: CASGATGEAFF.

The chain combines TRBV6-5 with TRBJ1-1; TRBD1 aligns across 8 bases. Trimming cost V 1 base and J 4 bases; bases outside gene matches: 5. This CDR3 contains 15 residues. Germline CDR1 and CDR2: MNHEY and SVGAGI. In DNA, the CDR3 is TGTGCCAGCAGTTACTTCGGACAGGGCGGCACTGAAGCTTTCTTT. Its protein product is CASSYFGQGGTEAFF.

The chain is built from TRBV7-8 and TRBJ2-3; 8 bases match TRBD2. CDR3 length: 13 amino acids. Germline V lookup: CDR1 SGHVS, CDR2 FQNEAQ. V was pared by 8 bases and J by 4 bases, with 5 bases of the junction left unmatched. CDR3 protein: CASRPGRADTQYF. CDR3 DNA sequence: TGTGCCAGCCGTCCCGGGAGGGCAGATACGCAGTATTTT.

The V and J genes are TRBV9 and TRBJ1-3; possible D gene TRBD1, 5 bases. CDR3 length equals 16 residues. V dropped 3 bases and J dropped 0 bases, with 13 bases sitting between them. Germline CDR1 and CDR2: SGDLS and YYNGEE. CDR3 nucleotide sequence: TGTGCCAGCAGCGCTCAGGGTATCAACTCTGGAAACACCATATATTTT. This gives the protein CASSAQGINSGNTIYF.

The rearrangement joins TRBV5-1 to TRBJ2-7; 11 bases line up with TRBD2. The junction had 11 bases not matched to a gene; V was cut back by 0 bases and J by 3 bases. Germline-derived CDR1 and CDR2 are SGHRS and YFSETQ. The CDR3 contains 18 residues. The CDR3 DNA follows: TGCGCCAGCAGCTTGGGACTAGCGGGGCCGATCGGGGACTACGAGCAGTACTTC. This translates into CASSLGLAGPIGDYEQYF.

The CDR3 nucleotides read TGTGCCAGCAGCTTAGGGACAGACTATGGCTACACCTTC. It translates to CASSLGTDYGYTF. This chain joins TRBV7-2 and TRBJ1-2; D may be TRBD1 (6 bases). The length of the CDR3 is 13 residues. The V and J ends lost 1 base and 3 bases respectively, with 6 bases between them. Per germline, CDR1 SGHTA and CDR2 FQGNSA.

J is TRBJ1-1 and V is TRBV14; D may be TRBD1 (5 bases). The V gene lost 1 base and the J gene lost 7 bases, with 25 bases spanning the gap. The CDR3 totals 18 residues. Germline V CDR1 and CDR2: SGHDN, FVKESK. CDR3: CASSQAVVPLRGASEAFF. The CDR3 nucleotides read TGTGCCAGCAGCCAAGCCGTTGTGCCTTTGCGTGGGGCAAGTGAAGCTTTCTTT.

This clone turned up a few times. This chain joins TRBV2 and TRBJ2-7; D might be TRBD2 (6 bases). V was clipped by 4 bases and J by 4 bases, with 14 bases between them. Germline CDR1 SNHLY, CDR2 FYNNEI. The CDR3 is made up of 14 amino acids. The CDR3 bases are TGTGCCAGCAGTGGATACAGACTAGAATACGAGCAGTACTTC. Its protein is CASSGYRLEYEQYF.